This TCR beta chain was captured in a study of blood T cells in healthy people across ages. Findings and caveats of the study: Strong correlation was found linking TCR beta diversity to naive T cell percentage.

Alongside a J-beta primer mix, a sample-barcoded 5' primer served in a second PCR lasting about 6 to 11 cycles. TCRdb processed the 5' RACE reads anew with MiXCR; each CDR3 protein has one entry. The data contain fewer than 2 million distinct CDR3 sequences, about 39% of them singletons. This clonotype was counted many times. Its antigen is unidentified. For every donor, a draw yielded around 9.4 milliliters of peripheral blood. J lost 7 bases, V lost 1 base, and 7 bases had no gene match. From germline, CDR1 is MNHEY and CDR2 SVGAGI. There are 14 residues in the CDR3. This TCR was recovered from a human donor in good health. The sample consisted of blood. The chain carries TRBV6-5 and TRBJ2-7; 7 bases align to TRBD1. The CDR3 here is CASSYWGQSEEQYF. The CDR3 nucleotides read TGTGCCAGCAGTTACTGGGGACAGTCTGAGGAGCAGTACTTC.